Presented here are 26 T cell receptor beta chains from one specimen sequenced in a study of OX40 agonist ivuxolimab in advanced cancers. Library preparation used the immunoSEQ multiplex PCR assay. This immuneACCESS table, as held by TCRdb, lists in-frame sequences with V and J called but not all clones. Of the missing ones, under half trace to an unresolved V gene in checked studies; the others have no known cause. The sample yields tens of thousands of clones; around 89% were counted once. Jointly, the top ten make up 4% of the sample. This specimen was CD4+ or CD8+ T cells sorted from blood, taken in a trial of the OX40 agonist ivuxolimab. The source is an adult with an advanced solid tumor such as melanoma, head and neck, liver or kidney cancer.

V and J are TRBV14 and TRBJ2-1, with a possible D match to TRBD1 (5 bases). The V and J ends lost 1 base and 3 bases respectively, with 10 bases between them. Germline CDR1 reads SGHDN; CDR2 reads FVKESK. The CDR3 covers 15 residues. The CDR3 loop is CASSQAGASYNEQFF. DNA for the CDR3: TGTGCCAGCAGCCAAGCTGGGGCTAGCTACAATGAGCAGTTCTTC.

The rearrangement links TRBV5-1 to TRBJ2-6; 8 positions match TRBD1. Trimming removed 0 bases from V and 0 bases from J; junction bases left unmatched: 5. Germline CDR1 SGHRS, CDR2 YFSETQ. The CDR3 covers 18 residues. The chain's CDR3 is CASSLGTGPSSGANVLTF. The CDR3 bases are TGCGCCAGCAGCTTGGGGACAGGGCCGAGCTCTGGGGCCAACGTCCTGACTTTC.

The chain carries TRBV6-6 and TRBJ1-2; 7 bases agree with TRBD1. Germline lookup yields CDR1 MNHNY and CDR2 SVGAGI (reference sequence). With V trimmed by 7 bases and J by 5 bases, 10 bases remained unmatched. There are 14 residues in the CDR3. The CDR3, as DNA: TGTGCCAGCACCCCGCCGACAGGGAAGTATGGCTACACCTTC. Its protein product is CASTPPTGKYGYTF.

V and J are TRBV5-4 and TRBJ2-1; 7 positions match TRBD2. The CDR3 consists of 16 residues. The V segment lost 2 bases and the J segment 2 bases; nucleotides outside the gene matches: 7. Germline loops: CDR1 SGHNT, CDR2 YYREEE (reference sequence). The CDR3 DNA is TGTGCCAGCAGCTTAAAGTCGGGGGGAACCTACAATGAGCAGTTCTTC. Amino acids: CASSLKSGGTYNEQFF.

This chain uses TRBV2 with TRBJ2-2; 14 nucleotides match TRBD2. The CDR3 has 16 residues. The germline V gene has CDR1 SNHLY and CDR2 FYNNEI. J was trimmed by 7 bases and V by 6 bases; bases with no gene match: 7. CDR3 coding DNA: TGTGCCAGCAGACCGGGACTAGCGGGGGAGGACGGGGAGCTGTTTTTT. It specifies CASRPGLAGEDGELFF.

The chain recombines TRBV5-1 with TRBJ2-7; TRBD2 matches at 8 bases. The CDR3 covers 18 residues. Unmatched junction bases numbered 18, after V lost 3 bases and J lost 4 bases. Per the germline V gene, CDR1 is SGHRS and CDR2 is YFSETQ. DNA of the CDR3: TGCGCCAGCAGCTCGGCTCTCTCCTCAGCGGGAGTCTCTTACGAGCAGTACTTC. The encoded protein is CASSSALSSAGVSYEQYF.

This rearrangement joins TRBV5-1 to TRBJ2-5; TRBD2 agrees at 13 bases. Per germline, CDR1 SGHRS and CDR2 YFSETQ. CDR3 length: 15 residues. Germline trimming cut 4 bases from V and 7 bases from J; bases unmatched to any gene: 7. CDR3: CASSPATSGGRTQYF. In DNA form, the CDR3 reads TGCGCCAGCAGCCCGGCGACTAGCGGGGGGCGGACCCAGTACTTC.

The V gene is TRBV28, the J gene TRBJ2-2; D remains ambiguous. The CDR3 spans 13 residues. Trimming took off 3 bases at V and 5 bases at J, with 7 bases between the two ends. The germline CDR1 and CDR2 sequences are MDHEN and SYDVKM. The DNA for the CDR3 is TGTGCCAGCAGTTTGCACAAAACCGGGGAGCTGTTTTTT. It specifies CASSLHKTGELFF. Complete variable domain (other parts from reference TRBV28 and TRBJ2-2): DVKVTQSSRYLVKRTGEKVFLECVQDMDHENMFWYRQDPGLGLRLIYFSYDVKMKEKGDIPEGYSVSREKKERFSLILESASTNQTSMYLCASSLHKTGELFFGEGSRLTVL.

The chain couples TRBV5-1 to TRBJ2-3; D is possibly TRBD2 (6 bases). Looked up from germline, CDR1 is SGHRS and CDR2 is YFSETQ. The V end lost 1 base, the J end lost 1 base, and 10 bases lay between the germline ends. There are 15 residues in the CDR3. The CDR3 region has the DNA TGCGCCAGCAGCTTGTTGCCTAGCGGCACAGATACGCAGTATTTT. It yields the protein CASSLLPSGTDTQYF.

The chain couples TRBV7-2 to TRBJ2-5, with D perhaps TRBD2 (5 bases). The V end lost 3 bases, the J end lost 4 bases, and 18 bases lay between the germline ends. Germline V gene sequence: CDR1 SGHTA, CDR2 FQGNSA. CDR3 length: 16 amino acids. CDR3 amino acids: CASSFLALLGGETQYF. CDR3 DNA: TGTGCCAGCAGCTTTTTAGCGCTTCTAGGAGGAGAGACCCAGTACTTC.

The chain couples TRBV30 to TRBJ2-5; perhaps TRBD1 as D (5 bases). This CDR3 has 12 residues. Deletions cut 2 bases from V and 5 bases from J, with 9 bases between. Germline loops: CDR1 GTSNPN, CDR2 SVGIG (reference sequence). CDR3 nucleotide sequence: TGTGCCTGGAGTAGGGGCGCGGAGACCCAGTACTTC. As protein: CAWSRGAETQYF.

V and J are TRBV10-3 and TRBJ1-5; D is undetermined. V lost 6 bases and J 9 bases, leaving 6 bases between the germline ends. CDR1 and CDR2 from the germline V gene are ENHRY and SYGVKD. CDR3 length: 10 amino acids. CDR3: CAIRGWPQHF. In DNA form, the CDR3 reads TGTGCCATCAGGGGCTGGCCCCAGCATTTT.

This CDR3 is CASSLREGRGHEQYF. The CDR3 coding sequence is TGTGCCAGCAGCTTAAGGGAAGGCAGAGGCCACGAGCAGTACTTC. The rearrangement joins TRBV7-2 to TRBJ2-7; D uncertain. CDR1 and CDR2 (germline): SGHTA, FQGNSA. The CDR3 is 15 amino acids. The ends were cut back, 2 bases at V and 5 bases at J, with 16 bases in the middle. Supplemented by reference TRBV7-2 and TRBJ2-7, the full variable domain reads GAGVSQSPSNKVTEKGKDVELRCDPISGHTALYWYRQSLGQGLEFLIYFQGNSAPDKSGLPSDRFSAERTGGSVSTLTIQRTQQEDSAVYLCASSLREGRGHEQYFGPGTRLTVT.

The J gene is TRBJ2-7, the V gene TRBV6-6; perhaps TRBD1 as D (6 bases). The V and J ends lost 2 bases and 2 bases respectively, with 13 bases between them. Germline assignment: CDR1 MNHNY and CDR2 SVGAGI (reference sequence). The CDR3 length is 15 residues. CDR3 loop: CASSYPGTPPYEQYF. Written as DNA, the CDR3 is TGTGCCAGCAGTTACCCCGGGACACCCCCCTACGAGCAGTACTTC.

V gene TRBV19 combines with J gene TRBJ1-2, with no clear D. CDR1 and CDR2 (germline): LNHDA, SQIVND (reference sequence). The V end was cut by 6 bases, the J end by 7 bases, with 9 bases between. The CDR3 has 11 amino acids. The CDR3 DNA reads as TGTGCCAGTAGATTGGGGTCTGGCTACACCTTC. Translating gives CASRLGSGYTF.

This rearrangement joins TRBV5-1 to TRBJ2-1; 7 bases match TRBD1. Trimming took 1 base from V and 5 from J; bases not matched to a gene: 3. The CDR3 length is 14 residues. The germline V gene has CDR1 SGHRS and CDR2 YFSETQ. The chain's CDR3 is CASSLKGADNEQFF. The CDR3 bases are TGCGCCAGCAGCTTGAAGGGGGCGGACAATGAGCAGTTCTTC.

This clone was observed once. In the same sample, other DNA sequences code for this CDR3. The chain couples TRBV5-1 to TRBJ1-2; TRBD1 is a possible D gene (6 bases). CDR3 length: 13 residues. Trimming stripped 0 bases from V and 8 bases from J, with 11 bases between. Germline-derived CDR1 and CDR2 are SGHRS and YFSETQ. The CDR3 here is CASSLGRGAGYTF. In nucleotides, the CDR3 is TGCGCCAGCAGCTTGGGTCGGGGGGCGGGCTACACCTTC.

This sequence joins TRBV5-8 and TRBJ2-5; 7 nucleotides agree with TRBD2. The J segment lost 2 bases and the V segment lost 4 bases, leaving 11 bases of the junction unmatched. The CDR3 has 16 residues. Germline V gene data show CDR1 as SGHTS and CDR2 as YDEGEE. CDR3 sequence: CASSPGLGMGQETQYF. The CDR3 nucleotides read TGTGCCAGCAGCCCCGGACTAGGAATGGGGCAAGAGACCCAGTACTTC. Filled out from reference TRBV5-8 and TRBJ2-5, the complete variable domain reads EAGVTQSPTHLIKTRGQQATLRCSPISGHTSVYWYQQALGLGLQFLLWYDEGEERNRGNFPPRFSGRQFPNYSSELNVNALELEDSALYLCASSPGLGMGQETQYFGPGTRLLVL.

This clone has only a few counts. V usage is TRBV28 and J usage is TRBJ1-1, with D possibly TRBD1 on 5 matching bases. CDR3 length: 13 residues. CDR1 and CDR2 from the germline V gene are MDHEN and SYDVKM. The V end lost 6 bases, the J end lost 7 bases, and 15 bases lay between the germline ends. The CDR3 loop is CASSRDGRNEAFF. CDR3 nucleotide sequence: TGTGCCAGCAGCCGGGACGGGAGGAATGAAGCTTTCTTT.

The chain has TRBV9 and TRBJ2-5; TRBD1 or TRBD2 may be the D gene (7 bases each). Per germline, CDR1 SGDLS and CDR2 YYNGEE. The V gene lost 0 bases and the J gene lost 5 bases, with 11 bases spanning the gap. The CDR3 length is 14 residues. The CDR3 region is CASSVGQGGETQYF. DNA of the CDR3: TGTGCCAGCAGCGTAGGGCAGGGGGGGGAGACCCAGTACTTC.

J is TRBJ2-5 and V is TRBV6-5; D is unresolved. TRBJ2-7 matches the DNA end more closely, so the J call is doubtful. The CDR3 length is 13 residues. The germline V gene has CDR1 MNHEY and CDR2 SVGAGI. CDR3 DNA sequence: TGTGCCAGCCTAAGGCTGGGGTCCTACGAGCAGTACTTC. Its translation: CASLRLGSYEQYF.

This chain links TRBV15 with TRBJ2-1, with TRBD2 identical over 8 bases. The V segment lost 1 base and the J segment 7 bases; nucleotides outside the gene matches: 6. CDR1 and CDR2 from the germline V gene are LNHNV and YYDKDF (reference sequence). The CDR3 covers 15 residues. The CDR3 DNA reads TGTGCCACCAGCAGAGGGGCAGCGGGAGAGAATGAGCAGTTCTTC. It codes for CATSRGAAGENEQFF. Drawing the rest from reference TRBV15 and TRBJ2-1, the complete variable domain is DAMVIQNPRYQVTQFGKPVTLSCSQTLNHNVMYWYQQKSSQAPKLLFHYYDKDFNNEADTPDNFQSRRPNTSFCFLDIRSPGLGDTAMYLCATSRGAAGENEQFFGPGTRLTVL.

This clone has a single count. The chain joins TRBV9 to TRBJ2-6; D call uncertain. There are 14 residues in the CDR3. V was pared by 3 bases and J by 1 base, with 5 bases between. The germline V gene encodes CDR1 SGDLS and CDR2 YYNGEE. The CDR3 is CASSDLSGANVLTF. The CDR3 bases are TGTGCCAGCAGCGACCTATCTGGGGCCAACGTCCTGACTTTC. Full variable domain (remainder filled in from reference TRBV9 and TRBJ2-6): DSGVTQTPKHLITATGQRVTLRCSPRSGDLSVYWYQQSLDQGLQFLIQYYNGEERAKGNILERFSAQQFPDLHSELNLSSLELGDSALYFCASSDLSGANVLTFGAGSRLTVL.

The chain recombines TRBV10-3 with TRBJ2-7, with a possible D match to TRBD2 (5 bases). Germline CDR1 ENHRY, CDR2 SYGVKD. The germline V and J ends were trimmed by 3 bases and 2 bases, with 8 bases remaining between them. This CDR3 has 13 residues. The CDR3 sequence: CAISESGTYEQYF. DNA of the CDR3: TGTGCCATCAGTGAAAGCGGTACCTACGAGCAGTACTTC.

The chain carries TRBV6-1 and TRBJ1-2, with D unclear. CDR3 length: 16 residues. Trimming removed 4 bases from V and 2 bases from J, with 17 bases in between. Germline loops: CDR1 MNHNS, CDR2 SASEGT. DNA for the CDR3: TGTGCCAGCAGTGGAATACAGACCTATAAAAACTATGGCTACACCTTC. This gives the protein CASSGIQTYKNYGYTF.

V and J are TRBV27 and TRBJ2-3, with 7 bases fitting TRBD2. Germline values: CDR1 MNHEY, CDR2 SMNVEV (reference sequence). J was trimmed by 2 bases and V by 9 bases; bases with no gene match: 11. CDR3 length: 15 residues. CDR3 bases: TGTGCCAGTCCCCGGCGGCGGGAGTTCACAGATACGCAGTATTTT. Protein product: CASPRRREFTDTQYF.